This T cell receptor beta chain was captured in a study of spatial heterogeneity in lung cancer (dated by TCRdb to the late 2010s). For the study in its entirety: Beta-chain transcripts were consistently detected in greater numbers than alpha-chain transcripts, which likely reflected higher beta-chain transcript abundance. A strong correlation was found between TCR transcript counts in tumor regions and a T cell transcriptional module score from matched bulk RNA-seq. In the raw uncorrected reads, each unique combination of TCR and UMI appeared more than ten times on average. TCR alpha and beta repertoires were quantitatively compared across multiple tumor regions, matched nontumor lung and blood in non-small cell lung cancer. The study linked features of the TCR repertoire to counts of nonsynonymous mutations, which were determined by whole-exome sequencing of tumor tissue. Both alpha and beta chains were TCR-sequenced in samples taken at surgery, namely 220 tumor regions, approximately 63 matched nontumor lung samples and around 53 PBMC samples. The paper's findings and limits, for the study overall: TCR-seq coverage of tumor T cells was estimated to be only approximately 7% for alpha chains and 11% to 15% for beta chains. A correlation was observed between the number of expanded intratumoral alpha and beta TCRs and the tumor nonsynonymous mutation count. Confirming at a functional level the hypothesis that regional TCRs recognize regional mutations was considered to require additional single-cell paired TCR alpha and beta sequencing. Counts of ubiquitous and regional expanded TCRs correlated with counts of ubiquitous and regional nonsynonymous mutations, respectively.

The protocol used for the library was 5' RACE. The sequencer listed for this sample is NextSeq 500. The TCR library protocol attached a unique molecular identifier to each TCR cDNA molecule to allow correction of PCR and sequencing errors. The authors processed their data as follows. Decombinator tools were used for TCR identification, UMI-based error correction and CDR3 extraction. TCRs above a frequency of 2 per 1,000, corresponding to the top 1% of the tumor frequency distribution, were defined as expanded. Expanded tumor TCRs were classed as regional if statistically deemed absent (corrected P<0.05) from at least one tumor region, otherwise ubiquitous. Renyi diversity was computed with the R vegan package after each repertoire had been subsampled 100 times to 5,000 TCRs. CDR3 similarity networks were built from amino acid triplet string-kernel similarity, connecting CDR3s with pairwise similarity above 0.82. The raw public reads went through TCRdb reprocessing: fastp at Q25, MiXCR clone calling, in-frame beta chains kept. One record per CDR3 amino acid sequence lists the most common genes and DNA. These V and J calls rely on TCRdb rather than the paper's analysis. The sample yields 9,500 to 12,000 distinct CDR3 sequences; 7.9% were counted once. The top ten clonotypes cover 20% to 25% of the sample.

The time point label here, explained by the study, means: sample taken at primary tumor resection. Donors were over 60 patients with early-stage, untreated non-small cell lung cancer from the lung TRACERx cohort. For TCR sequencing, whole RNA was extracted from tumor and nontumor lung tissue, or from cryopreserved PBMC samples, and no cell sorting was done. Patients were selected for TCR sequencing only if sufficient RNA was available from at least two tumor regions. A lung pathologist reviewed the tumor and adjacent nontumor lung specimens before the specimens were selected. This clonotype is categorized as medium-sized (0.01 to 0.1%). Its antigen is currently not known. Base qualities are not provided; no much larger clone lies one nucleotide away. The germline V gene yields SGHVS for CDR1 and FQNEAQ for CDR2. Including the terminal cysteine and phenylalanine, the CDR3 comprises 16 residues. Just the 48-base CDR3 DNA is kept, in frame starting at base 1. V loses 5 bases, J loses 4 bases, and the germline ends lie 18 bases apart.

The sequence links TRBV7-8 to TRBJ2-1, and the D gene may be TRBD2, 6 bases matching. The sequences come from lung tumor tissue, collected at surgery. This sequence originates from a female donor with early-stage non-small cell lung cancer. The bases read TGTGCCAGCAGCCCCTTTCGGGGGATAGTGTACAATGAGCAGTTCTTC. Translated, it gives CASSPFRGIVYNEQFF.